This T cell receptor beta chain originates from a study of Ad26.COV2.S vaccination and SARS-CoV-2 variants. Study-level points and caveats: Using TCR breadth and depth analyses may have led to underestimated total T cell responses.

Using immunoSEQ multiplex PCR, the repertoire was profiled, and TCRdb retains in-frame clones only, with some absent. The sample contains hundreds of thousands of clones, 75% to 90% of which appear only once. For this clone: Its cognate antigen is unknown.

As for treatment: some 19 received Ad26.COV2.S at low or high dose, single or two shots; 5 received placebo; per-sample allocation not given. Sample collection was performed on day 63 after the first vaccine or placebo injection. This CDR3 has 13 amino acids. Per germline, CDR1 SGHAT and CDR2 FQNNGV. Trimming stripped 1 base from V and 6 bases from J, with 9 bases between. The rearrangement uses TRBV11-2 and TRBJ2-5; D gene unclear. This receptor was obtained from a person aged 18-65 years who received the Ad26.COV2.S COVID-19 vaccine or a placebo. The material sequenced was peripheral blood, taken in a trial of Ad26.COV2.S vaccine versus placebo. The CDR3 region is CASSLAKFQTQYF. The CDR3 DNA sequence: TGTGCCAGCAGCTTAGCTAAGTTTCAGACCCAGTACTTC.